Included here is one T cell receptor (beta chain) sequence, with context. This specimen comes from a study of blood T cell repertoires in COVID-19. Study-wide context: COVID-19 samples from acute and convalescent phases originated in the United States, Italy and Spain. Sources were T cells, B-cell-depleted T cells, or PBMCs; the material itself was cDNA or gDNA.

Trimming shortened V by 0 bases and J by 3 bases, and 4 bases separated the two germline ends. Germline loops: CDR1 LGHDT, CDR2 YNNKEL (reference sequence). The CDR3 has 13 amino acids. Original processing notes: Amplification of reference gene primers provided the estimated nucleated cell counts. Assay used: immunoSEQ multiplex PCR; TCRdb lists only in-frame clones, some missing. V, J and clone size are taken as reported in that table, and D and trimming were inferred from the DNA itself. This sample has fewer than 80,000 clones; 88% occur once, and the top ten carry roughly 9.1%. This TCR was sampled from a human donor in a cohort sampled during active COVID-19. Input material: peripheral blood. This chain joins TRBV3-1 (or the pseudogene TRBV3-2) and TRBJ2-3; D unresolved. The CDR3 here is CASSQERTDTQYF. Here the CDR3 DNA reads TGTGCCAGCAGCCAAGAGAGGACAGATACGCAGTATTTT.